This T cell receptor (beta chain) appears in the sequencing data of a study of blood T cell repertoires in COVID-19. Looking at the study overall: T cells, B-cell-depleted T cells, or PBMCs provided the cDNA or gDNA that served as material.

This CDR3 has 16 amino acids. Deletions cut 0 bases from V and 0 bases from J, with 12 bases between. Germline V gives CDR1 SGHNT, CDR2 YYREEE (reference sequence). In the original processing: By means of reference gene primer amplification, nucleated cell counts were estimated. Assay: immunoSEQ multiplex PCR; the TCRdb copy retains only in-frame clones and omits some. The V and J calls and clone size were taken over from that table, and D and trimming were inferred from the DNA. The data show approximately 350,000 clones, under 95% seen once. Sequencing was done on a sample of peripheral blood. The TCR originated in a woman in her late teens or twenties who had recovered from COVID-19. This chain uses TRBV5-4 with TRBJ1-1; D is unclear. This chain's CDR3 is CASSLDQTKVNTEAFF. Here the CDR3 DNA reads TGTGCCAGCAGCTTGGACCAGACTAAGGTGAACACTGAAGCTTTCTTT.